The clone carrying this TCR beta chain came up a few times. Its antigen is unidentified. This sample was included in a study of response to subunit inactivated influenza vaccine. Overall study results and limits: The authors offered the suggestion that each seasonal influenza vaccination recruits few new T cells.

TCRdb re-analysed the RT-PCR reads in MiXCR, keeping a single row per CDR3 protein. The table has 170,000 or so distinct CDR3 sequences, approximately 11% seen once. This CDR3 spans 15 amino acids. Germline assignment: CDR1 PRHDT and CDR2 FYEKMQ (reference sequence). The trim removed 4 bases at V and 2 bases at J, leaving 6 bases unmatched. The receptor was derived from a man in his fifties or sixties who received an inactivated influenza vaccine. The gene calls are TRBV13 and TRBJ2-3; 7 bases fit TRBD1. The source material was CD8+ T cells sorted from PBMCs, sampled less than 30 months after vaccination. CDR3 sequence (DNA): TGTGCCAGCAGCTCCAGACAGGGTCTCACAGATACGCAGTATTTT. This translates into CASSSRQGLTDTQYF.